This T cell receptor beta chain was documented in a study of neurological immune-mediated disorders (dated by TCRdb to the late 2010s). Background on the whole study: The study compared peripheral blood TCR-beta repertoires of HTLV-I-associated myelopathy (HAM/TSP) patients, multiple sclerosis patients and healthy controls using UMI-based sequencing. The cohort was made up of approximately 65 subjects, consisting of around 14 HAM/TSP patients, about 34 multiple sclerosis patients and 20 healthy controls. Alongside PBMC samples, the set of approximately 100 TCR-beta libraries contained longitudinal samples, technical triplicates, and paired CD4+ and CD8+ T-cell subsets that had been sorted.

What the research found in general, with its limitations: TCR clonal expansion was highest in HAM/TSP patients and lowest in MS patients, with MS patients falling below even healthy controls. Expanded clones from different subjects shared no identical CDR3 amino acid sequences, which suggests that TCR-beta repertoires were private in all groups.

cDNA synthesis used template-switch 5'RACE with a primer carrying a 10-nucleotide random unique molecular identifier tagging each TCR transcript. Every sequencing run covered 15-18 subjects and yielded more than 180 million TCR-beta sequences. The RNeasy kit was used for extraction of total RNA. Using the KAPA Real-time Library Amplification kit, TCR-beta VDJ regions were amplified with primers for the TCR constant region and the 5'RACE anchor. Sample indexes and Illumina adaptors were added in a first PCR, and a second PCR then increased library yield. After Ampure bead purification, the TCR product of roughly 650 bp was size-selected on a 2% E-gel SizeSelection system. Before pooling, library quality was checked on a Bioanalyzer, concentration was measured with Qubit, and libraries were quantified with the Kapa Library Quantification kit. Paired-end 2 x 150 bp sequencing of the libraries was performed on an Illumina HiSeq 2500. To increase sequence diversity, roughly 24-31% phiX was spiked into each library pool. The paper's processing steps were these. The quality-filtered reads were processed with the UMI-based MiGEC pipeline, whose error correction step removed more than 75% of the raw TCR sequences. IMGT germline references were used for aligning VDJ genes, and each clonotype was defined as a unique CDR3 amino acid sequence together with its V-J genes. VDJtools evaluated clonal expansion, Shannon diversity and CDR3 relatedness (CalcPairwiseDistances, ClusterSamples); CLCbio workbench built phylogenetic trees. Using coefficient-of-variation modelling across technical triplicates, the study counted a clone as expanded if it had at least 8 unique UMIs. TCRdb passed the public sequencing reads through fastp at Q25 and MiXCR, retaining productive beta sequences. Identical CDR3 proteins give one entry, which carries the most common genes and DNA. The V and J calls and clone size are TCRdb's, not the authors'. Within this sample are tens of thousands of distinct CDR3 sequences, with around 9.9% of them counted one time only. The top ten hold 1.5% to 2% of the sample.

About this clonotype: The specificity of this receptor is unknown. Nothing much larger sits one base from this clone, and base qualities are not available.

The CDR3 measures 17 amino acids from cysteine to phenylalanine. The sequence is cut down to CDR3 DNA, 51 bases in frame from base 1. The germline V gene (reference sequence) supplies CDR1 MNHNY and CDR2 SVGAGI. The junction carries 20 bases between V and J, which are trimmed by 0 bases and 5 bases respectively. Blood bank volunteers in Maryland, USA served as the healthy controls. For unsorted PBMC libraries, 2 million PBMCs were used after storage in RNAlater at -80 degrees C until RNA extraction. Peripheral blood underwent Ficoll-Hypaque density gradient centrifugation to isolate PBMCs, which were then cryopreserved in liquid nitrogen.

The sample comprised PBMCs. The chain is assembled from TRBV6-6 and TRBJ2-7, with a tentative D gene TRBD2 over 6 matching bases. The receptor's source is a man aged 45 to 65 in good health. The bases are TGTGCCAGCAGTTACTCTTCGGCCGGGGGACCGCAGGACGAGCAGTACTTC. Translated, it reads CASSYSSAGGPQDEQYF.